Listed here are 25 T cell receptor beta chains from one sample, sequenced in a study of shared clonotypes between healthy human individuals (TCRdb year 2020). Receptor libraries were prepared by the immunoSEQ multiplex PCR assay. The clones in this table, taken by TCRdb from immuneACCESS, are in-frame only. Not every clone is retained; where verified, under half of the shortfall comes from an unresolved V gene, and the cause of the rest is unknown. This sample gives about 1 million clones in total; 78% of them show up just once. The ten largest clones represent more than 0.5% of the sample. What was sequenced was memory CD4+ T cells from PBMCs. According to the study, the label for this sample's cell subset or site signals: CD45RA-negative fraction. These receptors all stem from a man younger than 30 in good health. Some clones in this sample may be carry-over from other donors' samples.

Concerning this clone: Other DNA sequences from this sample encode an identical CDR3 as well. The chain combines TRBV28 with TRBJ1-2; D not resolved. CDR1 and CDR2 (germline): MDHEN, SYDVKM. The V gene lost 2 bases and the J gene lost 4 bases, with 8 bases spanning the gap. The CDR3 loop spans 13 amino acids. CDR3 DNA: TGTGCCAGCAGTTTAAGGCAGATCTATGGCTACACCTTC. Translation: CASSLRQIYGYTF.

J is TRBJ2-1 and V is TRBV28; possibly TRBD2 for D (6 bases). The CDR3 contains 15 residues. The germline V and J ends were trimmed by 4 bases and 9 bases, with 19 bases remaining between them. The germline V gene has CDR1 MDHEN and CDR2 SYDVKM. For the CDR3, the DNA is TGTGCCAGCAGTTCGCCAACTAGCCGGGTGGCTGAGCAGTTCTTC. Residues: CASSSPTSRVAEQFF.

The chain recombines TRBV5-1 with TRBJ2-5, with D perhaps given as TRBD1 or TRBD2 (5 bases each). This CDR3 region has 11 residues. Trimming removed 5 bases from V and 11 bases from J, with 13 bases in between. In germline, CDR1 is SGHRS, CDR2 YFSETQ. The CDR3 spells CASRMQGEQYF. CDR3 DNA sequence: TGCGCCAGCAGAATGCAGGGAGAACAGTACTTC.

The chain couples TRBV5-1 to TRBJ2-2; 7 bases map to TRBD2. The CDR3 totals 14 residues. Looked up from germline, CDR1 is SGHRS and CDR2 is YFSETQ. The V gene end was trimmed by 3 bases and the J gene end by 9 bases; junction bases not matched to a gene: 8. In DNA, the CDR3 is TGCGCCAGCAGCTCGGGACTACCAGACCGGGAGCTGTTTTTT. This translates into CASSSGLPDRELFF.

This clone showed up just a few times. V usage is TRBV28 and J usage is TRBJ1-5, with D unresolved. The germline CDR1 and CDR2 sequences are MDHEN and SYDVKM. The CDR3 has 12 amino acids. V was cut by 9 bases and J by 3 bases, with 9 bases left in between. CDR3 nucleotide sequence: TGTGCCAGTGGACTGTTCAATCAGCCCCAGCATTTT. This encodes CASGLFNQPQHF.

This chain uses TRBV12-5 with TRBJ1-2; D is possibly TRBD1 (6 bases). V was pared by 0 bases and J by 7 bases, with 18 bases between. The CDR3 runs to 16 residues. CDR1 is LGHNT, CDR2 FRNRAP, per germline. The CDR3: CASGLVQGIVLGGYTF. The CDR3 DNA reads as TGTGCTAGTGGTTTGGTACAGGGAATTGTGTTGGGTGGCTACACCTTC. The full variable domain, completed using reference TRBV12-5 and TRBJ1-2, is DARVTQTPRHKVTEMGQEVTMRCQPILGHNTVFWYRQTMMQGLELLAYFRNRAPLDDSGMPKDRFSAEMPDATLATLKIQPSEPRDSAVYFCASGLVQGIVLGGYTFGSGTRLTVV.

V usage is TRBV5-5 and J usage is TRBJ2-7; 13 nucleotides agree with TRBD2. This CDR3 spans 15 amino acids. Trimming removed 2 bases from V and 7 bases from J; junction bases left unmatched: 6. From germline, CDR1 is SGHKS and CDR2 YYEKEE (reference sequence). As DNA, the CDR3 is TGTGCCAGCAGCTTAGCTGGACTAGCGGGAGAGGAGCAGTACTTC. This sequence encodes CASSLAGLAGEEQYF. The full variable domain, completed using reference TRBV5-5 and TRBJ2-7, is DAGVTQSPTHLIKTRGQQVTLRCSPISGHKSVSWYQQVLGQGPQFIFQYYEKEERGRGNFPDRFSARQFPNYSSELNVNALLLGDSALYLCASSLAGLAGEEQYFGPGTRLTVT.

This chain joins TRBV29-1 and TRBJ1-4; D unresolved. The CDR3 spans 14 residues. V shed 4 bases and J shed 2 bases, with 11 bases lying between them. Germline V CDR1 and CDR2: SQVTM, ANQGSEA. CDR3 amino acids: CSVGGADTNEKLFF. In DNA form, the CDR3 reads TGCAGCGTTGGGGGTGCGGATACTAATGAAAAACTGTTTTTT.

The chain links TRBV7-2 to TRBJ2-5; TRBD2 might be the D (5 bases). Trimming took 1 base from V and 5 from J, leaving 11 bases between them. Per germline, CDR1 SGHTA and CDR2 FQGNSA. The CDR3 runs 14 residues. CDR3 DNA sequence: TGTGCCAGCAGCTTAGGGGCTAGCTTGGAGACCCAGTACTTC. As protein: CASSLGASLETQYF.

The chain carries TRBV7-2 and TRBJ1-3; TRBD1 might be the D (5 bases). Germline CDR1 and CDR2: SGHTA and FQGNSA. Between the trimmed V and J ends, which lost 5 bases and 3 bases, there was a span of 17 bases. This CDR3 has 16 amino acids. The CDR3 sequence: CASSPFGGLVGNTIYF. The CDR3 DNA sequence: TGTGCCAGCAGCCCATTTGGGGGTCTTGTTGGAAACACCATATATTTT.

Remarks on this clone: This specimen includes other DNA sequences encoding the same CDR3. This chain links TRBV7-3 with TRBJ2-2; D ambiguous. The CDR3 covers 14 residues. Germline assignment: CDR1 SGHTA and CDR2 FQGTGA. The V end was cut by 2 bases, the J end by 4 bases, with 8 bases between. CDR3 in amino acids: CASSLGRVTGELFF. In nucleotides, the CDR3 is TGTGCCAGCAGCTTAGGACGGGTCACCGGGGAGCTGTTTTTT.

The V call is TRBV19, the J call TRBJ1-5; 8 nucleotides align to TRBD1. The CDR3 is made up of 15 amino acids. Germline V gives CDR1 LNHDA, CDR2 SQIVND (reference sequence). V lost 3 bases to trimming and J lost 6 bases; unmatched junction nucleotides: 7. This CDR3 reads CASSIMQGAVQPQHF. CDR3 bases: TGTGCCAGTAGTATCATGCAGGGGGCGGTTCAGCCCCAGCATTTT.

The CDR3 DNA sequence: TGTGCCATCAGCGGGACGCCCTCACTCGGTCCCCAGTACTTC. Translated: CAISGTPSLGPQYF. This rearrangement joins TRBV10-3 to TRBJ2-5; possibly TRBD1 or TRBD2 for D (5 bases each). V was clipped by 6 bases and J by 9 bases, with 20 bases between them. Germline CDR1 ENHRY, CDR2 SYGVKD. The CDR3 is 14 amino acids.

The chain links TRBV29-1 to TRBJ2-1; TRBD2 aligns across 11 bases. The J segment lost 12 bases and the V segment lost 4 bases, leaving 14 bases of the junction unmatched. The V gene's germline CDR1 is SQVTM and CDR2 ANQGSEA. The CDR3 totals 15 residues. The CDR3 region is CSVAISGRGSTGQFF. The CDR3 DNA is TGCAGCGTTGCAATTAGCGGGAGGGGTTCAACAGGGCAGTTCTTC.

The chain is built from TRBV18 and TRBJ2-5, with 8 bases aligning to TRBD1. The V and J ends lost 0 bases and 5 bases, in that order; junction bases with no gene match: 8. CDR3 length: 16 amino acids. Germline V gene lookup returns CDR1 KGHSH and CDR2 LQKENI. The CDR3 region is CASSPPGTGLTETQYF. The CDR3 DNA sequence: TGTGCCAGCTCACCACCCGGGACAGGATTAACCGAGACCCAGTACTTC. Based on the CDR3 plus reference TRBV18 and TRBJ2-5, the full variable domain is NAGVMQNPRHLVRRRGQEARLRCSPMKGHSHVYWYRQLPEEGLKFMVYLQKENIIDESGMPKERFSAEFPKEGPSILRIQQVVRGDSAAYFCASSPPGTGLTETQYFGPGTRLLVL.

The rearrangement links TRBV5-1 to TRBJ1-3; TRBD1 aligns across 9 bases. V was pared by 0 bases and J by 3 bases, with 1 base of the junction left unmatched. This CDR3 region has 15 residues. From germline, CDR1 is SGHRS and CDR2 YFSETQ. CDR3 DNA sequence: TGCGCCAGCAGCTTGGAGACAGGGGGTGGAAACACCATATATTTT. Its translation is CASSLETGGGNTIYF.

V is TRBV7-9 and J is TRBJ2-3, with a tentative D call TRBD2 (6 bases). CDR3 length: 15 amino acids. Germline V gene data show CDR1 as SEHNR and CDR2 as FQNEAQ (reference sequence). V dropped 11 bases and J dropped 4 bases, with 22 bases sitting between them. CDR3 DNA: TGTGCCGCGGGATCGAGCGGAAAGGAGGCAGATACGCAGTATTTT. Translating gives CAAGSSGKEADTQYF.

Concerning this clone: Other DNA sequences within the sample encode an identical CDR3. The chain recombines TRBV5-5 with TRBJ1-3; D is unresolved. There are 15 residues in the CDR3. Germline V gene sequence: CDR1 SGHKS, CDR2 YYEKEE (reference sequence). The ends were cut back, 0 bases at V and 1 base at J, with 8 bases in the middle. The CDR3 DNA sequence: TGTGCCAGCAGCTTGGTGGGCAGTTCTGGAAACACCATATATTTT. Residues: CASSLVGSSGNTIYF.

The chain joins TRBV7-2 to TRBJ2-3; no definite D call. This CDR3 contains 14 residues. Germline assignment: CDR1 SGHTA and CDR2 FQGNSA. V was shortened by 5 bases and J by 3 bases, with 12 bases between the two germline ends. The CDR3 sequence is CASSLVPWTDTQYF. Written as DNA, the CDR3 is TGTGCCAGCAGCCTAGTCCCCTGGACAGATACGCAGTATTTT.

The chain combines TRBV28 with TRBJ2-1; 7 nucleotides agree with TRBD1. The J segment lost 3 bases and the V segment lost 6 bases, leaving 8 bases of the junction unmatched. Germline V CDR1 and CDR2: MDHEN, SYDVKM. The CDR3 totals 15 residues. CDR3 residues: CASRRYRDSYNEQFF. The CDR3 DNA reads TGTGCCAGCAGGAGATACAGGGACAGCTACAATGAGCAGTTCTTC. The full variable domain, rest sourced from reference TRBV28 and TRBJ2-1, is DVKVTQSSRYLVKRTGEKVFLECVQDMDHENMFWYRQDPGLGLRLIYFSYDVKMKEKGDIPEGYSVSREKKERFSLILESASTNQTSMYLCASRRYRDSYNEQFFGPGTRLTVL.

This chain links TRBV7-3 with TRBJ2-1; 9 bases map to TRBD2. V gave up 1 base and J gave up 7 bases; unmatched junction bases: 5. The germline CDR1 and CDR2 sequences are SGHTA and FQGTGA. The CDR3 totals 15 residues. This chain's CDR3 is CASSLNSGSVNEQFF. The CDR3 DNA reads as TGTGCCAGCAGCTTAAATAGCGGGAGTGTTAATGAGCAGTTCTTC.

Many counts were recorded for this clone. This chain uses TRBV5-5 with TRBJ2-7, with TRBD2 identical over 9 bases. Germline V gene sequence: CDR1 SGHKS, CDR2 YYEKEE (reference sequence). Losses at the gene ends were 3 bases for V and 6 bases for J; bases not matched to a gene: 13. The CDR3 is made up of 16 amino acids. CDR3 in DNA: TGTGCCAGCAGCTCGGGGACTAGCACCGTGGGGGTCGAGCAGTACTTC. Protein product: CASSSGTSTVGVEQYF.

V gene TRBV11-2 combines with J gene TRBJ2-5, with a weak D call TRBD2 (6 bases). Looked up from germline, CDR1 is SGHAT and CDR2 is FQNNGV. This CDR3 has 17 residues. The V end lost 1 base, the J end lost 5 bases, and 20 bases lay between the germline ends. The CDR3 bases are TGTGCCAGCAGCTTAGGGCGGGGCGTTTCCCGCCGGGAGACCCAGTACTTC. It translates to CASSLGRGVSRRETQYF.

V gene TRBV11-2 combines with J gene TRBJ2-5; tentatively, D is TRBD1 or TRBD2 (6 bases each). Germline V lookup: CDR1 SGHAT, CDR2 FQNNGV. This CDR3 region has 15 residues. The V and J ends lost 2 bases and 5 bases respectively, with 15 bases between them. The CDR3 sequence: CASSLNSGARETQYF. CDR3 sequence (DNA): TGTGCCAGCAGCTTAAACTCGGGGGCCCGGGAGACCCAGTACTTC.

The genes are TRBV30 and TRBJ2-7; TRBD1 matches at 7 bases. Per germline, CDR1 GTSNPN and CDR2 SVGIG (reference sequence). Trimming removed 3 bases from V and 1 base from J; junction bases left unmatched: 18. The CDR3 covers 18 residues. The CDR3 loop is CAWSLQDRLLSPSYEQYF. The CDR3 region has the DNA TGTGCCTGGAGCCTCCAGGACAGGTTACTGTCCCCTTCCTACGAGCAGTACTTC.